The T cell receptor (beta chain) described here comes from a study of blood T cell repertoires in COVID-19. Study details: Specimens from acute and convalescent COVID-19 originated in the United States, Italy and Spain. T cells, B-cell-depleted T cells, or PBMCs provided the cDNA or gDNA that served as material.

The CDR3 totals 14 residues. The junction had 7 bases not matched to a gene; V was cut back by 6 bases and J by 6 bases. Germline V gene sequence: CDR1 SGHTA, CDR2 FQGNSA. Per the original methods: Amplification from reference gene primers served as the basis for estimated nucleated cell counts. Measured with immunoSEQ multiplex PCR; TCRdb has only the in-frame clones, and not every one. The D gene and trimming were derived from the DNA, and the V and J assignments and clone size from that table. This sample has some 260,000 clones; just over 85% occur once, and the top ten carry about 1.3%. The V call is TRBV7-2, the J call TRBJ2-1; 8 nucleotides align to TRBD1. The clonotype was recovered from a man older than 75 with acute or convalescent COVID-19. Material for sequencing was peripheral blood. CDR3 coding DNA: TGTGCCAGCAGTGCAGGGGGCGCGGTCAATGAGCAGTTCTTC. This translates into CASSAGGAVNEQFF.